The sequence of this T cell receptor (beta chain) was determined in a study of T cell repertoires in cytomegalovirus infection (dated by TCRdb to about 2019). Regarding the research as a whole: Because public TCR beta signatures pointed to carriage of CMV infection together with the matching HLA type, the HLA type of each donor mattered for the analysis. Study-level results and caveats: The ex vivo response was dominated by HLA-C-restricted CMV-specific TCR beta clonotypes, which also provided the single most frequent clonotype in two of eight donors. In both this cohort and an independent cohort of 300 to 450 donors, the cumulative frequency of public TCR beta family members distinguished carriers of CMV infection plus the relevant HLA type.

Instrument on record: Illumina HiSeq 1500. The public reads were reanalyzed by TCRdb: fastp trimming at Q25, MiXCR alignment, in-frame beta chains only. Rows with one shared CDR3 protein collapse into an entry with the most common genes and DNA. This sample gives more than 500,000 distinct CDR3 sequences in total; 15% to 20% of them show up just once. The top ten clones comprise roughly a quarter of the sample. Between the V and J ends, shortened by 9 bases and 0 bases respectively, the junction contains 14 bases. According to the germline V gene, CDR1 reads KGHDR and CDR2 reads SFDVKD. Measured from the cysteine to the phenylalanine, the CDR3 is 15 residues long. Just the 45-base CDR3 DNA is kept, in frame starting at base 1. This clonotype showed up many times. The antigen it binds to is not known. No much larger clone is present one base from it, and per-base qualities are unavailable.

Sequences were obtained from CD8+ T cells from PBMCs. The source is a human donor in good health (CMV status not recorded). Some clones in this sample may be carry-over from other donors' samples. The chain links TRBV24-1 with TRBJ2-1; no D gene is confidently identified. The DNA reads TGTGCCACCGGTTCGACTCAGAGCTCCTACAATGAGCAGTTCTTC. Translation gives CATGSTQSSYNEQFF.